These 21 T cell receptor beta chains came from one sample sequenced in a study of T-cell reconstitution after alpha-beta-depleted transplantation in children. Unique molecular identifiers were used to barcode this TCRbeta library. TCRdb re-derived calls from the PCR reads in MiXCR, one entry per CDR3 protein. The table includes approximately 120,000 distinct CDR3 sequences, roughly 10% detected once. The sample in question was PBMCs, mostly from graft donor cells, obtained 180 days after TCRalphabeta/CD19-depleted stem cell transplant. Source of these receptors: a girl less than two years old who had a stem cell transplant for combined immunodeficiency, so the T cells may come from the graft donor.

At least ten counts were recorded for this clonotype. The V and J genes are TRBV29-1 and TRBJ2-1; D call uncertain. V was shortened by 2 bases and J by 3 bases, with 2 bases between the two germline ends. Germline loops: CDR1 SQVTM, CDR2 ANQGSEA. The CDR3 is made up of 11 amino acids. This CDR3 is CSVESYNEQFF. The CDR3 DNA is TGCAGCGTTGAAAGCTACAATGAGCAGTTCTTC.

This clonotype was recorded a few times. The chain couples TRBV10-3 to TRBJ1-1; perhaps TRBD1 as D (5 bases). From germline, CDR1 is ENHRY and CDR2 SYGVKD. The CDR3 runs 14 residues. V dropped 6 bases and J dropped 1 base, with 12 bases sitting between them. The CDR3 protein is CAISGGVGNTEAFF. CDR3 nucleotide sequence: TGTGCCATCAGCGGGGGGGTGGGGAACACTGAAGCTTTCTTT.

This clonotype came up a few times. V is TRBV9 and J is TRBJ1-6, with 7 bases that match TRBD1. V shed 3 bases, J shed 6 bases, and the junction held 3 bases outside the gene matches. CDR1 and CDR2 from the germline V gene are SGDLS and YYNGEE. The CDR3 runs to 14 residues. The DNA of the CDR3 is TGTGCCAGCAGCGCACGGGACAGTAATTCACCCCTCCACTTT. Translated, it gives CASSARDSNSPLHF.

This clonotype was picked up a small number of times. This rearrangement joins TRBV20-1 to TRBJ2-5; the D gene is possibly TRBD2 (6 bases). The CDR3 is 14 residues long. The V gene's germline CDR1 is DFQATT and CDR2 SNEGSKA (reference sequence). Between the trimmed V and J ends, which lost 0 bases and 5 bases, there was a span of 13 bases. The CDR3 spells CSARDRGFGETQYF. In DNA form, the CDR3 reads TGCAGTGCTAGAGATCGGGGGTTCGGGGAGACCCAGTACTTC.

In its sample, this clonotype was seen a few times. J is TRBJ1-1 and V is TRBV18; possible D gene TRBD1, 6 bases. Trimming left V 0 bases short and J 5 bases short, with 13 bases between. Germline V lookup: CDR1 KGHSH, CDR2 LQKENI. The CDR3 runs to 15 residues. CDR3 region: CASSPPWGRVTEAFF. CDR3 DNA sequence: TGTGCCAGCTCACCACCTTGGGGGCGGGTAACTGAAGCTTTCTTT.

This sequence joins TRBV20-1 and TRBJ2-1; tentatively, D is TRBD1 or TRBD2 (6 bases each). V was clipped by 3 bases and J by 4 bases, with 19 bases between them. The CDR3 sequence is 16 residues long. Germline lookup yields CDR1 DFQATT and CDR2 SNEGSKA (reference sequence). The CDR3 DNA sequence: TGCAGTGCTAGGTCAATTAGGGGGGCAGGTTACAATGAGCAGTTCTTC. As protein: CSARSIRGAGYNEQFF.

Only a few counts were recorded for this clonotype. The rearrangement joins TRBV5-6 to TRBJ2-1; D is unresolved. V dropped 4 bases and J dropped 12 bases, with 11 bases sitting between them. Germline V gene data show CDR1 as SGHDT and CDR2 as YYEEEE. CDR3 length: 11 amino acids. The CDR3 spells CASSGPSGQFF. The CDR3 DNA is TGTGCCAGCAGCGGACCCTCTGGGCAGTTCTTC. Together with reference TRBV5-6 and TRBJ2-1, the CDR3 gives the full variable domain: DAGVTQSPTHLIKTRGQQVTLRCSPKSGHDTVSWYQQALGQGPQFIFQYYEEEERQRGNFPDRFSGHQFPNYSSELNVNALLLGDSALYLCASSGPSGQFFGPGTRLTVL.

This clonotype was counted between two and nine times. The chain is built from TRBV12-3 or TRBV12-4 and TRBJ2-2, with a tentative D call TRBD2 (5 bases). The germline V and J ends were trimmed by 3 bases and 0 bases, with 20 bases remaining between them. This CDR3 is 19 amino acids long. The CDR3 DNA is TGTGCCAGCAGTTTCCTCCTGAGACTAAAGGGTCCGAACACCGGGGAGCTGTTTTTT. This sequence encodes CASSFLLRLKGPNTGELFF.

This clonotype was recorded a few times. The CDR3 loop is CASSYRPPAPLKGGNYEQYF. The CDR3 nucleotides are TGTGCCAGCAGTTATCGGCCCCCCGCCCCACTAAAAGGGGGAAACTACGAGCAGTACTTC. The chain has TRBV6-2 or TRBV6-3 and TRBJ2-7; possible D gene TRBD1, 6 bases. This CDR3 region has 20 residues. Deletions cut 3 bases from V and 3 bases from J, with 30 bases between. CDR1 and CDR2 from the germline V gene are MNHEY and SVGEGT.

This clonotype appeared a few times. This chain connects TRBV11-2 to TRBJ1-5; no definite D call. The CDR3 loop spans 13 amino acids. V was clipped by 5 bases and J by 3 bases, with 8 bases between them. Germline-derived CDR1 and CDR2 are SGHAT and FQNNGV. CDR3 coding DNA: TGTGCCAGCAGCCCCCGGATCAATCAGCCCCAGCATTTT. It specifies CASSPRINQPQHF.

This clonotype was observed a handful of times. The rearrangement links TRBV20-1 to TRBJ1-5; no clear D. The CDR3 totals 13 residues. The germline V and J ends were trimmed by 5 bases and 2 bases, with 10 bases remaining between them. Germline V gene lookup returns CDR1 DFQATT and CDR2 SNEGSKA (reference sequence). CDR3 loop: CSALSRGNQPQHF. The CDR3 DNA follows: TGCAGTGCTTTATCAAGGGGCAATCAGCCCCAGCATTTT.

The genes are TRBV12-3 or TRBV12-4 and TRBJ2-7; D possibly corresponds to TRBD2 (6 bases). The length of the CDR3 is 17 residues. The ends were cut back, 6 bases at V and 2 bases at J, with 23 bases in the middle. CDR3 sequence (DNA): TGTGCCAGCAGCTCCTCGCCGGAGGGTGGCGGGACCTACGAGCAGTACTTC. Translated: CASSSSPEGGGTYEQYF.

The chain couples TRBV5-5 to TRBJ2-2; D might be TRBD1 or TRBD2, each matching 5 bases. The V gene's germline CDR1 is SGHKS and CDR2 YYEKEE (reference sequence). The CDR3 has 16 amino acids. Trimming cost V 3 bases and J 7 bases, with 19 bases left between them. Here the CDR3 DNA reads TGTGCCAGCAGCTCCCCGGGACGTAGGGCGGTCGGGGAGCTGTTTTTT. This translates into CASSSPGRRAVGELFF.

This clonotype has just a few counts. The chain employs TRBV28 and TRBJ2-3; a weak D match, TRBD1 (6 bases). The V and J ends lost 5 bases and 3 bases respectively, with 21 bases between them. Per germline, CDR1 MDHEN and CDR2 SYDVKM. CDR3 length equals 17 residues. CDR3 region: CASSTSGTPSGTDTQYF. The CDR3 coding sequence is TGTGCCAGCAGTACCTCCGGGACACCCAGTGGGACAGATACGCAGTATTTT.

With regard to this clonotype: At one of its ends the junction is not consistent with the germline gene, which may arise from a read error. CDR3 sequence reads: CSARARDRGFTDTKYF. As DNA, the CDR3 is TGCAGTGCTAGAGCCAGGGACAGGGGGTTCACAGATACGAAGTATTTT. The rearrangement uses TRBV20-1 and TRBJ2-3; 11 nucleotides align to TRBD1. From germline, CDR1 is DFQATT and CDR2 SNEGSKA (reference sequence). The CDR3 length is 16 residues.

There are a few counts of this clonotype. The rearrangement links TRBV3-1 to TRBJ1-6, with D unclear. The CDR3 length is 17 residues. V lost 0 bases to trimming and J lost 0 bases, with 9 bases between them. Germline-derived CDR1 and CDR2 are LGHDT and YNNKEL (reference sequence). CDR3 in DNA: TGTGCCAGCAGCCAAGATAGGCTGAGCTCCTATAATTCACCCCTCCACTTT. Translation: CASSQDRLSSYNSPLHF.

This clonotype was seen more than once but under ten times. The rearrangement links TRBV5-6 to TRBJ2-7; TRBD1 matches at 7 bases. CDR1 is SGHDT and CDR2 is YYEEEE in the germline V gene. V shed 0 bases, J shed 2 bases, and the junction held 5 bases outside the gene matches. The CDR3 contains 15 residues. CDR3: CASSLEQGLPYEQYF. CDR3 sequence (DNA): TGTGCCAGCAGCTTGGAACAGGGGTTACCCTACGAGCAGTACTTC. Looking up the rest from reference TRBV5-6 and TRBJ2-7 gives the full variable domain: DAGVTQSPTHLIKTRGQQVTLRCSPKSGHDTVSWYQQALGQGPQFIFQYYEEEERQRGNFPDRFSGHQFPNYSSELNVNALLLGDSALYLCASSLEQGLPYEQYFGPGTRLTVT.

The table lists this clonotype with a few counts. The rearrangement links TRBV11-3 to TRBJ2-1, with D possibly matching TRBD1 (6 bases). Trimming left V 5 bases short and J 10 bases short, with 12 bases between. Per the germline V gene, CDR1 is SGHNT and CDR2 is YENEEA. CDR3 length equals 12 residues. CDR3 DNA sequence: TGTGCCAGCAGCCACAGGGTCTCGGAGCAGTTCTTC. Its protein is CASSHRVSEQFF.

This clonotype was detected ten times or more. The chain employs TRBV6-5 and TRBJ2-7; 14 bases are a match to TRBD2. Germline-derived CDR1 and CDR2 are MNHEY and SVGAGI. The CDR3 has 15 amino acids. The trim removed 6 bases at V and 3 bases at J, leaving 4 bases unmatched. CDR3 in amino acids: CASRLGTSGSYEQYF. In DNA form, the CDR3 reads TGTGCCAGCAGGCTCGGGACTAGCGGGAGCTACGAGCAGTACTTC.

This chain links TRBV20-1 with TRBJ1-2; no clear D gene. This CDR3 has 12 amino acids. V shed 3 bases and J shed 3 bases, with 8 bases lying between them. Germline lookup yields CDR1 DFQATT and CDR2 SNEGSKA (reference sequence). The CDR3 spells CSASSLHYGYTF. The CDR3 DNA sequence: TGCAGTGCTAGTTCCCTTCACTATGGCTACACCTTC.

The CDR3 spells CSVEPLETLTYNEQFF. Written as DNA, the CDR3 is TGCAGCGTTGAACCCCTCGAGACCCTAACGTACAATGAGCAGTTCTTC. The rearrangement uses TRBV29-1 and TRBJ2-1; no definite D call. CDR3 length equals 16 residues. The germline CDR1 and CDR2 sequences are SQVTM and ANQGSEA. The V and J ends lost 2 bases and 4 bases respectively, with 18 bases between them.